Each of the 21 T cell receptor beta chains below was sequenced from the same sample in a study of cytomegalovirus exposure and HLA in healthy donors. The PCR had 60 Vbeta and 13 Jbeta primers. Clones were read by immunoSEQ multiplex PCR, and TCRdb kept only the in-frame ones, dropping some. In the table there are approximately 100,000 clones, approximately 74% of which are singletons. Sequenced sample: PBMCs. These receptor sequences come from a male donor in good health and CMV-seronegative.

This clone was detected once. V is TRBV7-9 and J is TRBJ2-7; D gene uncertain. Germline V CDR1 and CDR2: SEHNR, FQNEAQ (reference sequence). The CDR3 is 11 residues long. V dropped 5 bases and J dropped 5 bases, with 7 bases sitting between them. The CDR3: CASSPQDEQYF. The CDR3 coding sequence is TGTGCCAGCAGCCCCCAGGACGAGCAGTACTTC.

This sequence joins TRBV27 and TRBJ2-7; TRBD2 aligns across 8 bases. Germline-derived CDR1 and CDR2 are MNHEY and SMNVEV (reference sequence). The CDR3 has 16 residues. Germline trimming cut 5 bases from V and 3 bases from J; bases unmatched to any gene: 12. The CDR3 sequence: CASSHTAGAVNYEQYF. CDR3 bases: TGTGCCAGCAGTCATACAGCGGGAGCAGTTAACTACGAGCAGTACTTC.

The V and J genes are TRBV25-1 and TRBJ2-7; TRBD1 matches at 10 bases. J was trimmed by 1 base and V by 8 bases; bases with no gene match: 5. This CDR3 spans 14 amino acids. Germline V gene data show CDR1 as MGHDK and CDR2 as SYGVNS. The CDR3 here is CASHDRGRSYEQYF. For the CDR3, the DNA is TGTGCCAGCCACGACAGGGGGCGATCCTACGAGCAGTACTTC.

The CDR3 region is CASSLGMASPSETQYF. The DNA of the CDR3 is TGTGCCAGCAGCTTAGGCATGGCTAGCCCCTCAGAGACCCAGTACTTC. The chain recombines TRBV7-2 with TRBJ2-5; D might be TRBD2 (5 bases). This CDR3 comprises 16 residues. V dropped 1 base and J dropped 4 bases, with 16 bases sitting between them. Germline V gene sequence: CDR1 SGHTA, CDR2 FQGNSA.

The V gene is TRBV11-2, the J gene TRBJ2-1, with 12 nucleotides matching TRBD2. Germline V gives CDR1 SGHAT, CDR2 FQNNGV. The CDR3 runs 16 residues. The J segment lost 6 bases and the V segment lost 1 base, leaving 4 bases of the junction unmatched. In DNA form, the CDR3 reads TGTGCCAGCAGCTTAGGACTAGCGGGAGTAAGCAATGAGCAGTTCTTC. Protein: CASSLGLAGVSNEQFF.

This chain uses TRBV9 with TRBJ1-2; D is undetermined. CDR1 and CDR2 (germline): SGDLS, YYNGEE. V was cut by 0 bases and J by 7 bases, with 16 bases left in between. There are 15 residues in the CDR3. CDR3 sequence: CASSVEPGPRRGYTF. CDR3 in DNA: TGTGCCAGCAGCGTAGAACCGGGTCCGCGCCGTGGCTACACCTTC.

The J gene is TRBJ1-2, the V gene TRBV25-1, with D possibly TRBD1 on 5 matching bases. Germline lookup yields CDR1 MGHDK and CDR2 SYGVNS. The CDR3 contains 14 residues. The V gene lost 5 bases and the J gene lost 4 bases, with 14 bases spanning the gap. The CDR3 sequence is CASSPTGTSYGYTF. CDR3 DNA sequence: TGTGCCAGCAGTCCTACCGGGACTTCCTATGGCTACACCTTC.

CDR3 sequence reads: CASETGDTEAFF. In DNA form, the CDR3 reads TGTGCCAGTGAGACGGGGGACACTGAAGCTTTCTTT. The chain has TRBV19 and TRBJ1-1; perhaps TRBD1 as D (5 bases). The CDR3 consists of 12 residues. Trimming removed 8 bases at V and 3 bases at J, with 10 bases between. CDR1 is LNHDA, CDR2 SQIVND, per germline (reference sequence).

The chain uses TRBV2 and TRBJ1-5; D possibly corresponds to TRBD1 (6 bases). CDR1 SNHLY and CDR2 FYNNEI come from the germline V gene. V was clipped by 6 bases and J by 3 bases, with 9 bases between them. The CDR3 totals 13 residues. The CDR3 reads CASRGTNNQPQHF. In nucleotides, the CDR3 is TGTGCCAGCAGGGGGACAAACAATCAGCCCCAGCATTTT.

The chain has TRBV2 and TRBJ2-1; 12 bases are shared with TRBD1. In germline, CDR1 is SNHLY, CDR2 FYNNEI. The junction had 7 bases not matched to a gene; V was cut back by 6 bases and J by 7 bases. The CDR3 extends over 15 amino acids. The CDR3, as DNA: TGTGCCAGCAGGCGCGGGACAGGGGGCTTAAATGAGCAGTTCTTC. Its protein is CASRRGTGGLNEQFF.

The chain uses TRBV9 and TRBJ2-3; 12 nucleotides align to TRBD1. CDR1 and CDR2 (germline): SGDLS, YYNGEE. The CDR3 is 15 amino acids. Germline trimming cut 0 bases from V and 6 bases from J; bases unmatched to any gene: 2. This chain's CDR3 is CASSVGDRGLDTQYF. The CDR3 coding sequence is TGTGCCAGCAGCGTAGGGGACAGGGGGCTTGATACGCAGTATTTT.

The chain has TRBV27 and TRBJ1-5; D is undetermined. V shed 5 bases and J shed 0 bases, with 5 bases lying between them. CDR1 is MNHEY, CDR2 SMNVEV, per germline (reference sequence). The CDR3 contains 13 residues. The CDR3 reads CASSDYSNQPQHF. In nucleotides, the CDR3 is TGTGCCAGCAGTGACTATAGCAATCAGCCCCAGCATTTT.

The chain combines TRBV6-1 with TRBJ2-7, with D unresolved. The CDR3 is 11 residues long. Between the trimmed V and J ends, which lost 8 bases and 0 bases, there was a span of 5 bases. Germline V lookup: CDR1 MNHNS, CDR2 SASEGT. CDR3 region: CASASSYEQYF. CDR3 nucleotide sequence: TGTGCCAGCGCCAGCTCCTACGAGCAGTACTTC.

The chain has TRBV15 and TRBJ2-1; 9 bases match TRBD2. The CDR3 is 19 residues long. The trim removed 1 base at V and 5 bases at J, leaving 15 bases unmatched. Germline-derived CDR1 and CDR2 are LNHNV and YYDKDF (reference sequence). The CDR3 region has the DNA TGTGCCACCAGCAGAGTTTATCCCCGCGCGGGAGGGTCCGACAATGAGCAGTTCTTC. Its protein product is CATSRVYPRAGGSDNEQFF.

CDR3 sequence reads: CASSLTGTGELFF. For the CDR3, the DNA is TGTGCCAGCAGCTTAACAGGCACCGGGGAGCTGTTTTTT. The rearrangement links TRBV7-9 to TRBJ2-2, with D possibly TRBD1 on 5 matching bases. V gave up 2 bases and J gave up 4 bases, with 5 bases separating them. This CDR3 is 13 amino acids long. Germline values: CDR1 SEHNR, CDR2 FQNEAQ (reference sequence).

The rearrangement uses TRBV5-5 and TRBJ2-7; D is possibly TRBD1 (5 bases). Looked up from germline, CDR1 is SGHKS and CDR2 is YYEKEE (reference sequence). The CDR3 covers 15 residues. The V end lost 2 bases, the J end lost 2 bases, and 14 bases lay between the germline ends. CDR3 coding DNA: TGTGCCAGCAGCTTACTGTCGACAGAACCCTACGAGCAGTACTTC. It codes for CASSLLSTEPYEQYF.

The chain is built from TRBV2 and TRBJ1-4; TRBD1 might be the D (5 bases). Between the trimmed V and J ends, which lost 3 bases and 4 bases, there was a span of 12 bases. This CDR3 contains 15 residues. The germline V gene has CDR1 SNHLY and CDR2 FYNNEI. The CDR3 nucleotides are TGTGCCAGCAGTGAGGGGGGAACAATTAATGAAAAACTGTTTTTT. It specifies CASSEGGTINEKLFF. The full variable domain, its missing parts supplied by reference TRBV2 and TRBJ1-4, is EPEVTQTPSHQVTQMGQEVILRCVPISNHLYFYWYRQILGQKVEFLVSFYNNEISEKSEIFDDQFSVERPDGSNFTLKIRSTKLEDSAMYFCASSEGGTINEKLFFGSGTQLSVL.

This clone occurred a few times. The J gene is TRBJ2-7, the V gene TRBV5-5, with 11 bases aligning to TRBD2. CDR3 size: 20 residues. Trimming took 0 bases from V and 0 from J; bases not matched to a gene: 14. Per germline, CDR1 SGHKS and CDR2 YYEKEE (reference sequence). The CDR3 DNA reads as TGTGCCAGCAGCTTGGCCACCCAGGGGGGACTAGCGGACCACTCCTACGAGCAGTACTTC. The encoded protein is CASSLATQGGLADHSYEQYF.

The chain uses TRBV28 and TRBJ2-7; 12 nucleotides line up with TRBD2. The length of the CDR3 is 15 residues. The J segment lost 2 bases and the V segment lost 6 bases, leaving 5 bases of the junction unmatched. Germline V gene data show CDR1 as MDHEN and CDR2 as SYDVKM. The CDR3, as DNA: TGTGCCAGCAGGATGACTAGCGGGAGAACCTACGAGCAGTACTTC. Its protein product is CASRMTSGRTYEQYF. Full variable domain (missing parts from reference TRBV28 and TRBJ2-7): DVKVTQSSRYLVKRTGEKVFLECVQDMDHENMFWYRQDPGLGLRLIYFSYDVKMKEKGDIPEGYSVSREKKERFSLILESASTNQTSMYLCASRMTSGRTYEQYFGPGTRLTVT.

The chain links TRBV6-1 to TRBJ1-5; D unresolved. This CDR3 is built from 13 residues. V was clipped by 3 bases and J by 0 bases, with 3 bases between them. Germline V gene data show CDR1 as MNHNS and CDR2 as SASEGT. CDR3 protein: CASSDYSNQPQHF. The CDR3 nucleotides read TGTGCCAGCAGTGACTATAGCAATCAGCCCCAGCATTTT.

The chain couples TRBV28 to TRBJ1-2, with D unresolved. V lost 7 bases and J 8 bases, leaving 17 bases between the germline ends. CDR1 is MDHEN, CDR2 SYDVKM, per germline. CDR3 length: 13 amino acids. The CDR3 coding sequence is TGTGCCAGCAAACCGGGCGGGGTGGCGGGCTACACCTTC. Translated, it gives CASKPGGVAGYTF.